These 13 T cell receptor beta chains were sequenced from one sample in a study of blood T cells in healthy people across ages. A sample-barcoded 5' primer and a J-beta primer mix were used in a second PCR of roughly 7 to 11 cycles. From the 5' RACE reads, TCRdb called clonotypes with MiXCR, one entry per CDR3 protein. The table records around 1,800,000 distinct CDR3 sequences, roughly 43% of them present only once. The source material was blood. The receptors come from a human donor in good health.

This chain joins TRBV4-3 and TRBJ1-2, with 10 nucleotides matching TRBD1. CDR3 length: 17 amino acids. The J segment lost 3 bases and the V segment lost 1 base, leaving 8 bases of the junction unmatched. Per the germline V gene, CDR1 is LGHNA and CDR2 is YSLEER. For the CDR3, the DNA is TGCGCCAGCAGCCAAGTGATGACAGGGGGCCAGGACTATGGCTACACCTTC. This encodes CASSQVMTGGQDYGYTF.

This clonotype was seen only a few times. The chain carries TRBV6-5 and TRBJ2-1; 8 nucleotides agree with TRBD2. The CDR3 length is 14 residues. Trimming took 4 bases from V and 6 from J; bases not matched to a gene: 5. In germline, CDR1 is MNHEY, CDR2 SVGAGI. The CDR3 reads CASSSGTRANEQFF. The CDR3 nucleotides are TGTGCCAGCAGTTCCGGGACTAGAGCCAATGAGCAGTTCTTC.

The rearrangement uses TRBV27 and TRBJ1-1; D is undetermined. V lost 8 bases, J lost 1 base, and 11 bases lay in between. The germline CDR1 and CDR2 sequences are MNHEY and SMNVEV (reference sequence). This CDR3 is built from 13 residues. The CDR3 is CASANGENTEAFF. The CDR3 coding sequence is TGTGCCAGCGCGAACGGGGAGAACACTGAAGCTTTCTTT.

The rearrangement links TRBV2 to TRBJ2-4; 8 bases fit TRBD2. The V segment lost 4 bases and the J segment 8 bases; nucleotides outside the gene matches: 10. There are 15 residues in the CDR3. Germline V lookup: CDR1 SNHLY, CDR2 FYNNEI. DNA for the CDR3: TGTGCCAGCAGTGTTTCGTTAGCGGGGAGGGACATTCAGTACTTC. This gives the protein CASSVSLAGRDIQYF. Complete variable domain (other parts from reference TRBV2 and TRBJ2-4): EPEVTQTPSHQVTQMGQEVILRCVPISNHLYFYWYRQILGQKVEFLVSFYNNEISEKSEIFDDQFSVERPDGSNFTLKIRSTKLEDSAMYFCASSVSLAGRDIQYFGAGTRLSVL.

A remark on this clonotype: The junction differs from germline at one of its ends, possibly a read error. V gene TRBV6-6 combines with J gene TRBJ1-2, with D possibly being TRBD1 (6 bases). CDR3 length equals 12 residues. Germline CDR1 and CDR2: MNHNY and SVGAGI (reference sequence). CDR3 coding DNA: TGTACCAGCAGTCAAAACAGGGAAGGCTACACCTTC. Translating it yields CTSSQNREGYTF.

This clonotype was counted a few times. The rearrangement uses TRBV11-1 and TRBJ2-7, with TRBD1 as a possible D gene (5 bases). This CDR3 spans 15 amino acids. Germline V lookup: CDR1 SGHAT, CDR2 FQDESV (reference sequence). The V end lost 2 bases, the J end lost 4 bases, and 15 bases lay between the germline ends. DNA of the CDR3: TGTGCCAGCAGCTTATTTAGAGACAGCCATTACGAGCAGTACTTC. Amino acid sequence: CASSLFRDSHYEQYF.

The rearrangement links TRBV7-6 to TRBJ2-4, with TRBD1 matching 10 bases. The DNA end lines up better with TRBJ2-7; the J call may be wrong. Germline V gene sequence: CDR1 SGHVS, CDR2 FNYEAQ. The CDR3 extends over 14 amino acids. CDR3 nucleotide sequence: TGTGCCAGCAGCCTCGGGACAGGGGTTACCGAGCAGTACTTC. It encodes CASSLGTGVTEQYF.

On this clonotype: Mismatch with germline at one junction end may stem from a read error. The CDR3 spells CANSFAVDTQYF. The CDR3 DNA sequence: TGCGCCAACAGCTTCGCGGTGGATACGCAGTATTTT. The chain is built from TRBV5-1 and TRBJ2-3, with no clear D. Germline V gene sequence: CDR1 SGHRS, CDR2 YFSETQ. This CDR3 is 12 amino acids long.

V is TRBV2 and J is TRBJ2-7, with a tentative D call TRBD1 (6 bases). The ends were cut back, 6 bases at V and 3 bases at J, with 15 bases in the middle. In germline, CDR1 is SNHLY, CDR2 FYNNEI. CDR3 length equals 14 residues. CDR3: CASRQGNVGYEQYF. DNA of the CDR3: TGTGCCAGCAGACAGGGTAATGTAGGCTACGAGCAGTACTTC.

V gene TRBV4-2 combines with J gene TRBJ2-7; the D gene is possibly TRBD1 (6 bases). Deletions cut 1 base from V and 7 bases from J, with 17 bases between. The CDR3 has 15 residues. The germline V gene has CDR1 LGHNA and CDR2 YNFKEQ. As DNA, the CDR3 is TGTGCCAGCAGCCAAGGATGGGACAAGATGGTGGAGCAGTACTTC. Translation: CASSQGWDKMVEQYF.

The chain employs TRBV13 and TRBJ1-4, with D perhaps TRBD1 (5 bases). The CDR3 is 14 amino acids. CDR1 and CDR2 from the germline V gene are PRHDT and FYEKMQ (reference sequence). Trimming removed 4 bases at V and 11 bases at J, with 17 bases between. The CDR3 sequence: CASSSGTDLGKLFF. CDR3 nucleotides: TGTGCCAGCAGCTCAGGGACGGACCTTGGGAAACTGTTTTTT.

The chain links TRBV7-3 to TRBJ1-2; TRBD1 matches 10 bases. CDR3 length: 16 amino acids. CDR1 and CDR2 (germline): SGHTA, FQGTGA. Trimming cost V 5 bases and J 7 bases; bases outside gene matches: 13. Written as DNA, the CDR3 is TGTGCCAGCAGCGATACCGCCGGGACAGGGGCCACTGGCTACACCTTC. Its protein product is CASSDTAGTGATGYTF.

This clonotype was detected many times. The chain employs TRBV29-1 and TRBJ1-2, with D perhaps matching TRBD1 (6 bases). The V gene's germline CDR1 is SQVTM and CDR2 ANQGSEA. Trimming took 4 bases from V and 0 from J, leaving 6 bases between them. The CDR3 runs 12 residues. In DNA, the CDR3 is TGCAGCGTTGGGACAGCTAACTATGGCTACACCTTC. This gives the protein CSVGTANYGYTF.